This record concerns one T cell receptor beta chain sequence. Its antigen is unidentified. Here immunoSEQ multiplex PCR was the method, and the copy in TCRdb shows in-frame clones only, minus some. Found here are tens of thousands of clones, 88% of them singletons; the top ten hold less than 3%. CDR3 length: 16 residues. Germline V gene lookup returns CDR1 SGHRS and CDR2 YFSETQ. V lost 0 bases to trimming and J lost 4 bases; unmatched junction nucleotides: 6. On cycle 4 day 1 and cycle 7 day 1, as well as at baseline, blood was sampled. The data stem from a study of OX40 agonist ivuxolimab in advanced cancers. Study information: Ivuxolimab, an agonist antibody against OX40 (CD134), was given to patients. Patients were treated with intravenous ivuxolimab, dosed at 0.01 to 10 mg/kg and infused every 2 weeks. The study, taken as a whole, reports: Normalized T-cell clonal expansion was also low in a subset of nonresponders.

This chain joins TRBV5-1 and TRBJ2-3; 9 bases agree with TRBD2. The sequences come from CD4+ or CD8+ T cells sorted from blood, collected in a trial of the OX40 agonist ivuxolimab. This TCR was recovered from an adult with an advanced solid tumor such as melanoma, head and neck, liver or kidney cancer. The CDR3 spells CASSLGAWTSADTQYF. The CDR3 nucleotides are TGCGCCAGCAGCTTGGGGGCGTGGACTAGCGCAGATACGCAGTATTTT.